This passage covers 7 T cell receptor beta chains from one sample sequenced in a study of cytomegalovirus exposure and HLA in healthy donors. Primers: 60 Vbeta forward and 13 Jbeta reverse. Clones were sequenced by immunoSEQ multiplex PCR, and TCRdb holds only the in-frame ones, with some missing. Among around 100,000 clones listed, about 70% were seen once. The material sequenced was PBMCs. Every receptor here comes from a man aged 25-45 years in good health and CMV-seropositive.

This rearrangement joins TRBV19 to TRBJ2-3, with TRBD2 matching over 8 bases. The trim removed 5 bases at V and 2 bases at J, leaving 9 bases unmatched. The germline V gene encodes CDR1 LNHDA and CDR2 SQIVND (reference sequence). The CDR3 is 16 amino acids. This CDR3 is CASSLSSGLTTDTQYF. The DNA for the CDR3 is TGTGCCAGTAGTCTATCTAGCGGGCTAACCACAGATACGCAGTATTTT.

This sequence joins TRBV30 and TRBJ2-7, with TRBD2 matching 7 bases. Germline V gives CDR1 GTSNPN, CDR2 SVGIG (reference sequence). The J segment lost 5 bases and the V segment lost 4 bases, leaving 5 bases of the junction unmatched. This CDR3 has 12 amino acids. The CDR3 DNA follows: TGTGCCTGGACGCCAGGGAGGGACGAGCAGTACTTC. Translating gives CAWTPGRDEQYF.

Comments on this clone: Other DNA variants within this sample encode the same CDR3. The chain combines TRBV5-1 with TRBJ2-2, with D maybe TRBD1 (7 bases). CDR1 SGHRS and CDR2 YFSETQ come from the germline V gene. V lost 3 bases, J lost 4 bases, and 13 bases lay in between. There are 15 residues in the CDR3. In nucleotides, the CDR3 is TGCGCCAGCAGCTCGGGCCAGGGGGGCACCGGGGAGCTGTTTTTT. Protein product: CASSSGQGGTGELFF.

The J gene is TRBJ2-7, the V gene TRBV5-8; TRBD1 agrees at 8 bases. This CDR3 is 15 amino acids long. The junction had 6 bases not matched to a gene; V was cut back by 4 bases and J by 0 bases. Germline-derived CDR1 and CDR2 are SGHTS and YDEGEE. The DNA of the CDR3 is TGTGCCAGCAGCCCAGGGACAGGACTCTCCTACGAGCAGTACTTC. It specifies CASSPGTGLSYEQYF.

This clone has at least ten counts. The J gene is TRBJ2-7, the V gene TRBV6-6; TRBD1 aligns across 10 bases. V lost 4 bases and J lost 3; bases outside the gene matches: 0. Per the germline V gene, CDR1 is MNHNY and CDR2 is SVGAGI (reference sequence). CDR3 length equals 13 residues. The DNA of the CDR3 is TGTGCCAGCAGTTGGACAGGGGGCTACGAGCAGTACTTC. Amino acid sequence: CASSWTGGYEQYF.

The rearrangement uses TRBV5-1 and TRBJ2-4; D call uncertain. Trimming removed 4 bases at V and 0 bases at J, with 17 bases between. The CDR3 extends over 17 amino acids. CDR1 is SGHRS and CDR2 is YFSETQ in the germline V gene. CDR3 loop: CASSQVGSLVAKNIQYF. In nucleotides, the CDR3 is TGCGCCAGCAGCCAGGTTGGCAGCCTTGTAGCCAAAAACATTCAGTACTTC.

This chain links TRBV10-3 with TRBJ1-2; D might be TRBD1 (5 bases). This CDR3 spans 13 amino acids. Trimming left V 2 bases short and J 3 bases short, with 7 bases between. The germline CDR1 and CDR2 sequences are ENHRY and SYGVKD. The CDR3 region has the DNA TGTGCCATCAGTGAGGGAGGGGACTATGGCTACACCTTC. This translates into CAISEGGDYGYTF.